One sample yielded the 18 T cell receptor beta chains listed below, sequenced in a study of early T cells in non-severe SARS-CoV-2 infection. A single record per CDR3 protein comes from TCRdb applying MiXCR to the 5' RACE reads. The table lists 50,000 to 60,000 distinct CDR3 sequences, more than 7.5% of them singletons, with 3% to 4% in the top ten. The sample consisted of whole blood. The receptors come from an adult who was a healthcare worker with PCR-confirmed SARS-CoV-2 infection or an uninfected control (not recorded which).

This clonotype was observed a few times. This chain links TRBV5-1 with TRBJ2-7; D gene uncertain. CDR1 is SGHRS, CDR2 YFSETQ, per germline. The ends were cut back, 0 bases at V and 7 bases at J, with 8 bases in the middle. The CDR3 has 12 amino acids. CDR3 in amino acids: CASSLERGEQYF. Written as DNA, the CDR3 is TGCGCCAGCAGCTTGGAGCGAGGAGAGCAGTACTTC.

This chain connects TRBV5-1 to TRBJ1-4; 8 nucleotides match TRBD1. The length of the CDR3 is 14 residues. Germline V gene data show CDR1 as SGHRS and CDR2 as YFSETQ. V trimming: 0 bases; J trimming: 7 bases; junction bases outside the gene matches: 2. The DNA of the CDR3 is TGCGCCAGCAGCTTGGCAGGGGGCGGTGAAAAACTGTTTTTT. This encodes CASSLAGGGEKLFF.

This clonotype was picked up a small number of times. The chain couples TRBV6-5 to TRBJ2-2; the D gene is possibly TRBD1 (5 bases). Germline V CDR1 and CDR2: MNHEY, SVGAGI. V gave up 7 bases and J gave up 1 base, with 10 bases separating them. This CDR3 contains 14 residues. This CDR3 reads CASTLQGNTGELFF. DNA for the CDR3: TGTGCCAGCACCCTCCAGGGGAACACCGGGGAGCTGTTTTTT.

This chain connects TRBV28 to TRBJ2-5; a possible D gene is TRBD1 (6 bases). The CDR3 loop spans 16 amino acids. Germline V gene lookup returns CDR1 MDHEN and CDR2 SYDVKM. Trimming removed 5 bases from V and 1 base from J, with 17 bases in between. The CDR3 sequence is CASSPLTGDRQETQYF. The CDR3 DNA follows: TGTGCCAGCAGTCCCTTGACAGGAGACCGCCAAGAGACCCAGTACTTC.

This clonotype came up many times. This sequence joins TRBV28 and TRBJ2-1, with 7 nucleotides matching TRBD2. CDR3 size: 14 residues. The trim removed 7 bases at V and 5 bases at J, leaving 8 bases unmatched. Germline CDR1 MDHEN, CDR2 SYDVKM. CDR3 nucleotides: TGTGCCAGCACCATGGGGGGGAGACACAATGAGCAGTTCTTC. The encoded protein is CASTMGGRHNEQFF.

There are many counts of this clonotype. The rearrangement joins TRBV7-2 to TRBJ2-7; the D gene is possibly TRBD2 (6 bases). V lost 1 base and J 7 bases, leaving 17 bases between the germline ends. Germline V lookup: CDR1 SGHTA, CDR2 FQGNSA. CDR3 length equals 15 residues. CDR3 loop: CASSLGRVGLGEQYF. For the CDR3, the DNA is TGTGCCAGCAGCTTAGGGAGGGTAGGCCTCGGAGAGCAGTACTTC.

This clonotype was recorded a few times. The chain carries TRBV5-6 and TRBJ1-5; a weak D match, TRBD1 (6 bases). V was pared by 1 base and J by 7 bases, with 15 bases between. The germline V gene has CDR1 SGHDT and CDR2 YYEEEE. The CDR3 extends over 15 amino acids. The CDR3 is CASSLMGQGSQPQHF. The DNA for the CDR3 is TGTGCCAGCAGCTTGATGGGCCAGGGGTCCCAGCCCCAGCATTTT.

J is TRBJ2-3 and V is TRBV5-1; D unclear. Germline V gene lookup returns CDR1 SGHRS and CDR2 YFSETQ. There are 13 residues in the CDR3. The V gene lost 4 bases and the J gene lost 5 bases, with 11 bases spanning the gap. CDR3 in DNA: TGCGCCAGCAGCCCGGGCAGTGTAGATACGCAGTATTTT. Protein sequence: CASSPGSVDTQYF.

The rearrangement joins TRBV27 to TRBJ2-5, with D perhaps matching TRBD1 (5 bases). The CDR3 is 13 amino acids. Germline CDR1 is MNHEY and CDR2 is SMNVEV (reference sequence). The germline V and J ends were trimmed by 2 bases and 9 bases, with 13 bases remaining between them. In DNA form, the CDR3 reads TGTGCCAGCAGTTTAATGTCAGGGTTGGCCCAGTACTTC. It encodes CASSLMSGLAQYF.

This sequence joins TRBV14 and TRBJ2-3, with TRBD2 matching over 9 bases. Unmatched junction bases numbered 13, after V lost 6 bases and J lost 6 bases. The germline gives CDR1 SGHDN, CDR2 FVKESK. CDR3 size: 16 residues. This chain's CDR3 is CASSLLAGPPGDTQYF. For the CDR3, the DNA is TGTGCCAGCAGTCTTCTAGCGGGACCCCCGGGGGATACGCAGTATTTT.

The genes are TRBV5-1 and TRBJ1-2; possibly TRBD1 for D (6 bases). This CDR3 spans 14 amino acids. Trimming shortened V by 3 bases and J by 6 bases, and 15 bases separated the two germline ends. The germline gives CDR1 SGHRS, CDR2 YFSETQ. The DNA for the CDR3 is TGCGCCAGCAGCTCCGGGGGGCGAGTCGATGGCTACACCTTC. Encoded protein: CASSSGGRVDGYTF.

The rearrangement links TRBV7-3 to TRBJ2-1; D is unresolved. The CDR3 extends over 16 amino acids. Germline V lookup: CDR1 SGHTA, CDR2 FQGTGA. Trimming cost V 1 base and J 1 base, with 11 bases left between them. CDR3 bases: TGTGCCAGCAGCTTAAGGCCCACCCAGTCCTACAATGAGCAGTTCTTC. This codes for CASSLRPTQSYNEQFF.

The chain recombines TRBV20-1 with TRBJ2-1; D is undetermined. The germline gives CDR1 DFQATT, CDR2 SNEGSKA (reference sequence). The CDR3 is made up of 14 amino acids. V was clipped by 4 bases and J by 3 bases, with 13 bases between them. The CDR3 is CSAKGSEFYNEQFF. The DNA for the CDR3 is TGCAGTGCTAAGGGAAGTGAGTTCTACAATGAGCAGTTCTTC.

This clonotype has ten or more counts. The genes are TRBV14 and TRBJ1-3; D is ambiguous. The length of the CDR3 is 13 residues. CDR1 is SGHDN and CDR2 is FVKESK in the germline V gene. Trimming left V 2 bases short and J 0 bases short, with 2 bases between. CDR3 amino acids: CASSQNSGNTIYF. In DNA, the CDR3 is TGTGCCAGCAGCCAAAACTCTGGAAACACCATATATTTT. Combining the CDR3 with reference TRBV14 and TRBJ1-3 gives the whole variable domain EAGVTQFPSHSVIEKGQTVTLRCDPISGHDNLYWYRRVMGKEIKFLLHFVKESKQDESGMPNNRFLAERTGGTYSTLKVQPAELEDSGVYFCASSQNSGNTIYFGEGSWLTVV.

This clonotype showed up many times. The rearrangement joins TRBV25-1 to TRBJ2-3; TRBD1 agrees at 8 bases. The CDR3 has 16 amino acids. V was pared by 6 bases and J by 2 bases, with 10 bases of the junction left unmatched. Germline loops: CDR1 MGHDK, CDR2 SYGVNS. The CDR3: CASSPLWGQDTDTQYF. CDR3 DNA sequence: TGTGCCAGCAGCCCGTTATGGGGACAGGACACAGATACGCAGTATTTT.

This clonotype was picked up many times. The chain has TRBV6-5 and TRBJ1-5; TRBD1 matches at 10 bases. The CDR3 is made up of 12 amino acids. The germline CDR1 and CDR2 sequences are MNHEY and SVGAGI. Trimming cost V 9 bases and J 6 bases; bases outside gene matches: 2. The DNA of the CDR3 is TGTGCCAGTCGGACAGGGGGTCAGCCCCAGCATTTT. It codes for CASRTGGQPQHF.

This clonotype was seen at least ten times. V is TRBV18 and J is TRBJ1-5, with D uncertain. Germline V gene lookup returns CDR1 KGHSH and CDR2 LQKENI. The CDR3 sequence is 14 residues long. V was shortened by 2 bases and J by 5 bases, with 10 bases between the two germline ends. As DNA, the CDR3 is TGTGCCAGCTCACCAGCGCCGAATTATCAGCCCCAGCATTTT. It codes for CASSPAPNYQPQHF.

This clonotype showed up just a few times. This rearrangement joins TRBV29-1 to TRBJ2-7; D possibly uses TRBD1 or TRBD2 (6 bases each). Trimming pared 3 bases from V and 7 bases from J, leaving 19 bases between. Germline CDR1 and CDR2: SQVTM and ANQGSEA. The CDR3 extends over 14 amino acids. In DNA form, the CDR3 reads TGCAGCGTTGAGGTCTGGAACGGAGGGGGGGAGCAGTACTTC. Protein sequence: CSVEVWNGGGEQYF.